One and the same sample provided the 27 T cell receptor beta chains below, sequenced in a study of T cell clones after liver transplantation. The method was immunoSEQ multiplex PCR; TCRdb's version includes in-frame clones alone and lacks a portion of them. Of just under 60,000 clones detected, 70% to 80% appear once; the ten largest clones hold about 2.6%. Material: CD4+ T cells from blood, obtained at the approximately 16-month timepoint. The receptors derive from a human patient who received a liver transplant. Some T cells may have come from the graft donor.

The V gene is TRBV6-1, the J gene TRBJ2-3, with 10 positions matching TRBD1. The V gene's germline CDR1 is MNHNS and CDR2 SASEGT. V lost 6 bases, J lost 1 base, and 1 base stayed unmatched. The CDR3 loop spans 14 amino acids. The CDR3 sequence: CASRGTGGTDTQYF. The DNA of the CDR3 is TGTGCCAGCAGGGGGACAGGGGGCACAGATACGCAGTATTTT.

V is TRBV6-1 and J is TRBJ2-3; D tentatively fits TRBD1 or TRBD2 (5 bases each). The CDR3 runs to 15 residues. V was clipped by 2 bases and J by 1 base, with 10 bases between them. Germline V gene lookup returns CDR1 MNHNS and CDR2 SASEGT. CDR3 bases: TGTGCCAGCAGTGAATACGGGGCCCGCACAGATACGCAGTATTTT. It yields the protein CASSEYGARTDTQYF.

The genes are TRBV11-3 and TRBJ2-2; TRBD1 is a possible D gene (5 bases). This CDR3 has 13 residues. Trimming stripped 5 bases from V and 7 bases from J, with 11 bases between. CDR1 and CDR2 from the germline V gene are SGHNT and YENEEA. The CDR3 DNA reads TGTGCCAGCAGCAGAGACAGCATCGGGGAGCTGTTTTTT. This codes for CASSRDSIGELFF.

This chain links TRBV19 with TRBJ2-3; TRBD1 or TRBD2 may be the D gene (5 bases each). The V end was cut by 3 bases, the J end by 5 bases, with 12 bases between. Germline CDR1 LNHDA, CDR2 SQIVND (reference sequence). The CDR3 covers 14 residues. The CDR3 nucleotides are TGTGCCAGTAGTATTGGGGGTCTCGGAGATACGCAGTATTTT. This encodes CASSIGGLGDTQYF.

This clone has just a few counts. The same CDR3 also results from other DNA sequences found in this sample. The CDR3 is CASSPTYEQYF. The CDR3, as DNA: TGTGCCAGCAGTCCGACATACGAGCAGTACTTC. This rearrangement joins TRBV2 to TRBJ2-7; D is unresolved. The germline gives CDR1 SNHLY, CDR2 FYNNEI. V lost 5 bases, J lost 4 bases, and 6 bases lay in between. This CDR3 contains 11 residues.

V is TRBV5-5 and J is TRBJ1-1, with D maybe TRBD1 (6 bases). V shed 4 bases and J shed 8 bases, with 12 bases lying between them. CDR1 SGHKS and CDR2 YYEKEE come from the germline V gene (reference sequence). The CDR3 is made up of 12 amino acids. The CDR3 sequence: CASSPTGREAFF. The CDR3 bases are TGTGCCAGCAGCCCAACAGGGAGAGAAGCTTTCTTT.

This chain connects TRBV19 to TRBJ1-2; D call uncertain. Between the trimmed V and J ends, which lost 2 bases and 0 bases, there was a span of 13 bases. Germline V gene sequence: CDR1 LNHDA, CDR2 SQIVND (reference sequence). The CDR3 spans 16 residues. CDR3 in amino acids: CASSISVQTANYGYTF. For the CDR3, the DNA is TGTGCCAGTAGTATATCGGTACAGACTGCTAACTATGGCTACACCTTC.

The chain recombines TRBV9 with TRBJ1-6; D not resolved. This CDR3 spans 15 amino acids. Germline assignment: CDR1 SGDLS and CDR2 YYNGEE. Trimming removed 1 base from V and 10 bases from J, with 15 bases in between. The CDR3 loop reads CASSVTAMVGSPLHF. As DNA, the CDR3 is TGTGCCAGCAGCGTAACGGCCATGGTGGGGTCACCCCTCCACTTT.

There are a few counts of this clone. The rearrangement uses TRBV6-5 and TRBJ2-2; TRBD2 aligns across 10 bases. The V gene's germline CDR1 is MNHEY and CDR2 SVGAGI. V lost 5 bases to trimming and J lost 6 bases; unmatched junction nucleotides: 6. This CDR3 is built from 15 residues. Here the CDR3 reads CASSTPSGSAGELFF. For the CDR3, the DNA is TGTGCCAGCAGTACCCCTAGCGGGAGCGCCGGGGAGCTGTTTTTT.

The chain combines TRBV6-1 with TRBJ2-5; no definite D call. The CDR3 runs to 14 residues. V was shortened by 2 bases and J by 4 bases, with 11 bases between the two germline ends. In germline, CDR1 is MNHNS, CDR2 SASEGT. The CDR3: CASSEMVGAETQYF. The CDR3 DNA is TGTGCCAGCAGTGAAATGGTCGGAGCAGAGACCCAGTACTTC.

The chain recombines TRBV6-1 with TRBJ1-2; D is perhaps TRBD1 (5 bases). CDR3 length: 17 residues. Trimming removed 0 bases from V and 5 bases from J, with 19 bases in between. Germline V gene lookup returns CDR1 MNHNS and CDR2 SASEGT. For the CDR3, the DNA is TGTGCCAGCAGTGAAGCGGGGCACGCCGGGGCGGTGTATGGCTACACCTTC. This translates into CASSEAGHAGAVYGYTF.

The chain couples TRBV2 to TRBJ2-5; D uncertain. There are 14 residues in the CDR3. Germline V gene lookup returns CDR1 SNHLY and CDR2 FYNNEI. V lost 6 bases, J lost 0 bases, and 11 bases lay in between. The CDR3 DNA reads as TGTGCCAGCAGGTTACGGGCTAACCAAGAGACCCAGTACTTC. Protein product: CASRLRANQETQYF.

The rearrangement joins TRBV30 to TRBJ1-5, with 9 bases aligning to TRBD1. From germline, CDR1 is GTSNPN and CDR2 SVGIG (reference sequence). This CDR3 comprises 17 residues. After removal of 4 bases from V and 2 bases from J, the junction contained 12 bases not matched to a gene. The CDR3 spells CAWTPGTGLLGNQPQHF. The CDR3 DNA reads TGTGCCTGGACGCCCGGGACAGGGCTTTTGGGCAATCAGCCCCAGCATTTT. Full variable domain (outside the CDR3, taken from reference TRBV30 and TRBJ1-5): SQTIHQWPATLVQPVGSPLSLECTVEGTSNPNLYWYRQAAGRGLQLLFYSVGIGQISSEVPQNLSASRPQDRQFILSSKKLLLSDSGFYLCAWTPGTGLLGNQPQHFGDGTRLSIL.

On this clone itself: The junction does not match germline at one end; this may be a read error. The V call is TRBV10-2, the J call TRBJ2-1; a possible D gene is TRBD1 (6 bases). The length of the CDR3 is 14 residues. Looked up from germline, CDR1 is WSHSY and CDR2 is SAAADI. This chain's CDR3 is CASSESDRYNKQFF. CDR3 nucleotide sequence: TGCGCCAGCAGTGAGTCGGACAGATACAATAAGCAGTTCTTC.

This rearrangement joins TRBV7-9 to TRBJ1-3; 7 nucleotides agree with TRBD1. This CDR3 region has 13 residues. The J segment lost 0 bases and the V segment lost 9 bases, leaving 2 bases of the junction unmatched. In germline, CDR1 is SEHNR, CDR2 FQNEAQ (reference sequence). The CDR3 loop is CARGGSSGNTIYF. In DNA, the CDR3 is TGTGCCAGAGGGGGCTCCTCTGGAAACACCATATATTTT. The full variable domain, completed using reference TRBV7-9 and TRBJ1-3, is DTGVSQNPRHKITKRGQNVTFRCDPISEHNRLYWYRQTLGQGPEFLTYFQNEAQLEKSRLLSDRFSAERPKGSFSTLEIQRTEQGDSAMYLCARGGSSGNTIYFGEGSWLTVV.

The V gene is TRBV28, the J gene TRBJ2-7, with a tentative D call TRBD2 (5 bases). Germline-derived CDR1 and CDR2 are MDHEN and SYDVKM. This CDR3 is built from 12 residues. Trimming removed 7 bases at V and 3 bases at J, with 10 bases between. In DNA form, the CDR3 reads TGTGCCAGCAAGACTATTTACTACGAGCAGTACTTC. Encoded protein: CASKTIYYEQYF.

In nucleotides, the CDR3 is TGCGCCAGCAGTGACACCTACAATGAGCAGTTCTTC. This gives the protein CASSDTYNEQFF. The chain combines TRBV10-1 with TRBJ2-1; D ambiguous. This CDR3 is 12 amino acids long. V lost 3 bases and J lost 2, with 2 bases in between. Per the germline V gene, CDR1 is WNHNN and CDR2 is SYGVQD (reference sequence).

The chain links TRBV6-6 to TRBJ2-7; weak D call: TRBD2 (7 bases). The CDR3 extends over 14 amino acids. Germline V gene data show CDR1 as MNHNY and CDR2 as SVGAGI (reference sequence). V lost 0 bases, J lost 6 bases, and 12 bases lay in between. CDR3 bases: TGTGCCAGCAGTTACTCTACAGGGAGGGGCGAGCAGTACTTC. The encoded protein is CASSYSTGRGEQYF.

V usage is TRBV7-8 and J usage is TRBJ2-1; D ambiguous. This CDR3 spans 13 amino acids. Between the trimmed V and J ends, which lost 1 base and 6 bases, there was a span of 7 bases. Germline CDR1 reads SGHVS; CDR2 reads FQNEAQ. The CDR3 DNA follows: TGTGCCAGCAGCTTAGACTCGCCCAATGAGCAGTTCTTC. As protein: CASSLDSPNEQFF.

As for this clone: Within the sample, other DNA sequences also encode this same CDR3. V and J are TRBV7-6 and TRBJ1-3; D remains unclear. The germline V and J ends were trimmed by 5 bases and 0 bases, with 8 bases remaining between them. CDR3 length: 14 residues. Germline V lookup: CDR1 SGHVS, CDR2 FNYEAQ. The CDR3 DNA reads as TGTGCCAGCAGCCCCCGGGACTCTGGAAACACCATATATTTT. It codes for CASSPRDSGNTIYF. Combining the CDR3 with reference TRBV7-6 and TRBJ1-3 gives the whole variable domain GAGVSQSPRYKVTKRGQDVALRCDPISGHVSLYWYRQALGQGPEFLTYFNYEAQQDKSGLPNDRFSAERPEGSISTLTIQRTEQRDSAMYRCASSPRDSGNTIYFGEGSWLTVV.

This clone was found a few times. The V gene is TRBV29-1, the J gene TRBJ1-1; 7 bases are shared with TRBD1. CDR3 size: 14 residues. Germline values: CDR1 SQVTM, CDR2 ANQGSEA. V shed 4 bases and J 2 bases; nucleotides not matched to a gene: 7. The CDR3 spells CSVVLTGFNTEAFF. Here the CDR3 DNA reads TGCAGCGTTGTACTGACAGGGTTTAACACTGAAGCTTTCTTT.

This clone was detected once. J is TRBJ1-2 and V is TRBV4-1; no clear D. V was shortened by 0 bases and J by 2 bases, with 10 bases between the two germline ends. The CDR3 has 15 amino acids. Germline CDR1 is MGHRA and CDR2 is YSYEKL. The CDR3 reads CASSQDERGNYGYTF. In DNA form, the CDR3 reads TGCGCCAGCAGCCAAGATGAGAGAGGGAACTATGGCTACACCTTC.

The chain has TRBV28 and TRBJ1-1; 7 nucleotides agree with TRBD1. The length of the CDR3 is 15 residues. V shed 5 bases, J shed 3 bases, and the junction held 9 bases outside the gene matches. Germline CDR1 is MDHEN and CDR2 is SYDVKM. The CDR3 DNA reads TGTGCCAGCAGTCTAAGGGGGCTAAGGGACACTGAAGCTTTCTTT. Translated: CASSLRGLRDTEAFF.

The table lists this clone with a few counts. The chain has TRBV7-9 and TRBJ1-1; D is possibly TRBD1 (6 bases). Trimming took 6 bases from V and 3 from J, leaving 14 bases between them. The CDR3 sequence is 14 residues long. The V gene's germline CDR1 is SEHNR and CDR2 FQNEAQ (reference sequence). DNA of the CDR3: TGTGCCAGCAGTTATCCGGGACAATACACTGAAGCTTTCTTT. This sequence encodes CASSYPGQYTEAFF. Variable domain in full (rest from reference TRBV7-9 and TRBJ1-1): DTGVSQNPRHKITKRGQNVTFRCDPISEHNRLYWYRQTLGQGPEFLTYFQNEAQLEKSRLLSDRFSAERPKGSFSTLEIQRTEQGDSAMYLCASSYPGQYTEAFFGQGTRLTVV.

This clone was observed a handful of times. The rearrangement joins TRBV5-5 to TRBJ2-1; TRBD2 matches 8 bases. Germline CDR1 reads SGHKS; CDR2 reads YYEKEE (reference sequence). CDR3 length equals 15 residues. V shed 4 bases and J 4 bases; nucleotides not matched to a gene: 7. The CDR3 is CASSGGGGRYNEQFF. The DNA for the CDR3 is TGTGCCAGCAGCGGAGGCGGGGGGCGGTACAATGAGCAGTTCTTC.

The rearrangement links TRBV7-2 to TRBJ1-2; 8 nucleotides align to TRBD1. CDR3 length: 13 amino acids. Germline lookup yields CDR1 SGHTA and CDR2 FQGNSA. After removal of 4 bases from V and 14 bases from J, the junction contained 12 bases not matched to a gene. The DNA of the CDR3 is TGTGCCAGCAGCTCATACCTGGACAGGGTCCGGACCTTC. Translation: CASSSYLDRVRTF.

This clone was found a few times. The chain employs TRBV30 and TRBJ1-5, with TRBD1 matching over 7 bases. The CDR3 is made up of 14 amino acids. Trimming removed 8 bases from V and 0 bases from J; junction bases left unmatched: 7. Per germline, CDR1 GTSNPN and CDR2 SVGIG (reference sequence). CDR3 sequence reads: CAGTTGVSNQPQHF. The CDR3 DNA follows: TGTGCCGGTACCACAGGGGTTAGCAATCAGCCCCAGCATTTT.